Below, 10 T cell receptor beta chains from the same sample are listed, as sequenced in a study of regulatory T cells in long-lasting Graves disease. Time point denoted: persistent/refractory GD, antithyroid drugs over 5 years with positive TRAb. After RNA was extracted from PBMCs, the TCR library was made from it. iRepertoire HTBI primers and Arm-PCR of CDR3 regions built TCR beta libraries. TCRdb reprocessed the multiplex PCR reads with MiXCR, giving one entry per CDR3 protein. The repertoire holds roughly 400,000 distinct CDR3 sequences, less than 25% seen once, with under 25% in the top ten. The sample here was peripheral blood mononuclear cells (PBMCs), taken when the disease was refractory, from a patient treated with antithyroid drugs. These receptors originate from a female donor with Graves disease.

The chain combines TRBV10-3 with TRBJ2-7, with a weak D call TRBD1 (6 bases). This CDR3 is 13 amino acids long. Looked up from germline, CDR1 is ENHRY and CDR2 is SYGVKD. V was shortened by 10 bases and J by 0 bases, with 13 bases between the two germline ends. The CDR3 coding sequence is TGTGCCACCACACAGGGAAGCTCCTACGAGCAGTACTTC. It yields the protein CATTQGSSYEQYF.

This clonotype was found many times. This rearrangement joins TRBV28 to TRBJ2-7, with D tentatively TRBD2 (5 bases). CDR3 length: 15 residues. Deletions cut 5 bases from V and 2 bases from J, with 16 bases between. The germline V gene encodes CDR1 MDHEN and CDR2 SYDVKM. The CDR3 nucleotides read TGTGCCAGCAGTCCCCCGGGTCTAGCAGCCTACGAGCAGTACTTC. Translating it yields CASSPPGLAAYEQYF.

This clonotype appeared many times. The chain employs TRBV7-8 and TRBJ1-5; D not certain. V was clipped by 1 base and J by 4 bases, with 17 bases between them. The germline V gene encodes CDR1 SGHVS and CDR2 FQNEAQ. This CDR3 has 17 residues. CDR3 sequence reads: CASSLVAVSYANQPQHF. The DNA for the CDR3 is TGTGCCAGCAGCTTAGTTGCTGTCTCCTATGCTAATCAGCCCCAGCATTTT. The whole variable domain, filled in from reference TRBV7-8 and TRBJ1-5, reads GAGVSQSPRYKVAKRGQDVALRCDPISGHVSLFWYQQALGQGPEFLTYFQNEAQLDKSGLPSDRFFAERPEGSVSTLKIQRTQQEDSAVYLCASSLVAVSYANQPQHFGDGTRLSIL.

In its sample, this clonotype was seen a few times. The chain combines TRBV20-1 with TRBJ2-4, with TRBD2 matching over 10 bases. From germline, CDR1 is DFQATT and CDR2 SNEGSKA (reference sequence). V was pared by 6 bases and J by 8 bases, with 7 bases of the junction left unmatched. This CDR3 has 13 residues. In nucleotides, the CDR3 is TGCAGTGCGAAGCGGGGGGGTAGTGACATTCAGTACTTC. It encodes CSAKRGGSDIQYF.

The chain employs TRBV4-3 and TRBJ1-2, with TRBD1 as a possible D gene (6 bases). The CDR3 runs to 13 residues. Germline values: CDR1 LGHNA, CDR2 YSLEER. V shed 5 bases and J shed 8 bases, with 15 bases lying between them. In DNA form, the CDR3 reads TGCGCCAGCAGCTCGATACGAGGACAGGGCTACACCTTC. Amino acid sequence: CASSSIRGQGYTF.

About this clonotype: It may be a read error: a sequence one base away is much more abundant. CDR3 nucleotide sequence: TGTGCCACCAGTAGGTCAGACCAAGAGATCCAGTACTTC. Residues: CATSRSDQEIQYF. The rearrangement uses TRBV24-1 and TRBJ2-5; D not certain. Germline V gene sequence: CDR1 KGHDR, CDR2 SFDVKD. This CDR3 is built from 13 residues.

The chain couples TRBV19 to TRBJ2-2; D may correspond to TRBD1 or TRBD2 (5 bases each). Germline V CDR1 and CDR2: LNHDA, SQIVND (reference sequence). V was pared by 8 bases and J by 4 bases, with 20 bases between. CDR3 size: 16 residues. CDR3 nucleotides: TGTGCCAGTCTGGACGTTCTCTCAGGGAGCACCGGGGAGCTGTTTTTT. Amino acids: CASLDVLSGSTGELFF. The full variable domain, completed using reference TRBV19 and TRBJ2-2, is DGGITQSPKYLFRKEGQNVTLSCEQNLNHDAMYWYRQDPGQGLRLIYYSQIVNDFQKGDIAEGYSVSREKKESFPLTVTSAQKNPTAFYLCASLDVLSGSTGELFFGEGSRLTVL.

This clonotype was seen ten or more times. This chain connects TRBV29-1 to TRBJ1-2, with 12 bases identical to TRBD1. V dropped 0 bases and J dropped 4; count of bases not matched to a gene: 6. CDR1 SQVTM and CDR2 ANQGSEA come from the germline V gene. The CDR3 has 16 amino acids. CDR3 residues: CSVEDRGTGGGYGYTF. The CDR3, as DNA: TGCAGCGTTGAAGATCGTGGGACAGGGGGCGGCTATGGCTACACCTTC.

This clonotype was counted a few times. The chain has TRBV9 and TRBJ2-5; 9 bases agree with TRBD1. The CDR3 is 16 residues long. Germline-derived CDR1 and CDR2 are SGDLS and YYNGEE. The trim removed 0 bases at V and 5 bases at J, leaving 8 bases unmatched. The CDR3 region is CASSVARGQGAETQYF. In nucleotides, the CDR3 is TGTGCCAGCAGCGTAGCTAGGGGACAGGGTGCGGAGACCCAGTACTTC.

The V gene is TRBV18, the J gene TRBJ2-5, with D tentatively TRBD1 (6 bases). The ends were cut back, 6 bases at V and 10 bases at J, with 15 bases in the middle. The germline V gene encodes CDR1 KGHSH and CDR2 LQKENI. The CDR3 has 12 amino acids. This CDR3 reads CASSPGTRGQYF. CDR3 sequence (DNA): TGTGCCAGCTCCCCGGGAACCAGGGGCCAGTACTTC. Looking up the rest from reference TRBV18 and TRBJ2-5 gives the full variable domain: NAGVMQNPRHLVRRRGQEARLRCSPMKGHSHVYWYRQLPEEGLKFMVYLQKENIIDESGMPKERFSAEFPKEGPSILRIQQVVRGDSAAYFCASSPGTRGQYFGPGTRLLVL.